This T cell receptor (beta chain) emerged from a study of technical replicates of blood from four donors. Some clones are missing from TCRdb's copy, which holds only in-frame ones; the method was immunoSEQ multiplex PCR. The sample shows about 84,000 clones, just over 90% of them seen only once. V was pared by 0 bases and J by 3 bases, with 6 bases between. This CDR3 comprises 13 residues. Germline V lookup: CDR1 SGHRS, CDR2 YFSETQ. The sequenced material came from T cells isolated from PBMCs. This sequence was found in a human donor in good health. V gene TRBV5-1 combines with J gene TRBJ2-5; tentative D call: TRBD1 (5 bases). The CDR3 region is CASSLGQKETQYF. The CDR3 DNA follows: TGCGCCAGCAGCTTGGGACAGAAAGAGACCCAGTACTTC. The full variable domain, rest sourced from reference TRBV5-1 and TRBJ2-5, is KAGVTQTPRYLIKTRGQQVTLSCSPISGHRSVSWYQQTPGQGLQFLFEYFSETQRNKGNFPGRFSGRQFSNSRSEMNVSTLELGDSALYLCASSLGQKETQYFGPGTRLLVL.